Following are 25 T cell receptor beta chains from one sample sequenced in a study of shared clonotypes between healthy human individuals. Assay used: immunoSEQ multiplex PCR; TCRdb lists only in-frame clones, some missing. The profile shows about 2 million clones, approximately 94% of them singletons. Naive CD8 cells lacked CD45RO and underwent positive selection for CCR7, leaving out terminally differentiated effector memory CD45RA+ cells. Sequencing was performed on naive CD8+ T cells sorted from blood. The receptors here all came from a man aged 18 to 29 in good health.

This sequence joins TRBV7-9 and TRBJ2-5, with D tentatively TRBD2 (5 bases). Germline CDR1 SEHNR, CDR2 FQNEAQ (reference sequence). V was shortened by 7 bases and J by 2 bases, with 17 bases between the two germline ends. This CDR3 region has 15 residues. CDR3 bases: TGTGCCAGCACGCCACTCGACGGGAAACAAGAGACCCAGTACTTC. Its translation is CASTPLDGKQETQYF. Together with reference TRBV7-9 and TRBJ2-5, the CDR3 gives the full variable domain: DTGVSQNPRHKITKRGQNVTFRCDPISEHNRLYWYRQTLGQGPEFLTYFQNEAQLEKSRLLSDRFSAERPKGSFSTLEIQRTEQGDSAMYLCASTPLDGKQETQYFGPGTRLLVL.

V is TRBV25-1 and J is TRBJ2-5; 7 nucleotides match TRBD1. The CDR3 is made up of 13 amino acids. Germline V gene data show CDR1 as MGHDK and CDR2 as SYGVNS. Germline trimming cut 6 bases from V and 1 base from J; bases unmatched to any gene: 2. CDR3 residues: CASRKGAQETQYF. CDR3 DNA sequence: TGTGCCAGCAGAAAGGGGGCCCAAGAGACCCAGTACTTC.

V is TRBV5-1 and J is TRBJ2-7; tentative D call: TRBD1 (5 bases). Trimming shortened V by 4 bases and J by 3 bases, and 11 bases separated the two germline ends. Germline loops: CDR1 SGHRS, CDR2 YFSETQ. The CDR3 spans 13 residues. Here the CDR3 DNA reads TGCGCCAGCAGCCCAGGGTTTAACTACGAGCAGTACTTC. Amino acid sequence: CASSPGFNYEQYF.

The V and J genes are TRBV28 and TRBJ1-1; D is perhaps TRBD1 (6 bases). Trimming left V 10 bases short and J 6 bases short, with 15 bases between. The CDR3 loop spans 12 amino acids. The germline V gene encodes CDR1 MDHEN and CDR2 SYDVKM. CDR3 region: CATRGLDPEAFF. CDR3 bases: TGTGCCACCAGGGGATTGGATCCTGAAGCTTTCTTT.

The rearrangement uses TRBV27 and TRBJ1-3; D remains ambiguous. Trimming took 5 bases from V and 3 from J, leaving 14 bases between them. Germline V gene sequence: CDR1 MNHEY, CDR2 SMNVEV (reference sequence). CDR3 length: 15 residues. As DNA, the CDR3 is TGTGCCAGCAGTCCCGGTGGATACATTGGAAACACCATATATTTT. It translates to CASSPGGYIGNTIYF.

As regards this clone: This CDR3 is also generated by other DNA sequences in the sample. CDR3 amino acids: CASSLPGGYNEQFF. The CDR3 coding sequence is TGTGCCAGCAGTTTGCCCGGGGGTTACAATGAGCAGTTCTTC. The chain joins TRBV27 to TRBJ2-1; a weak D match, TRBD2 (6 bases). This CDR3 region has 14 residues. The germline V gene has CDR1 MNHEY and CDR2 SMNVEV (reference sequence). Trimming stripped 3 bases from V and 4 bases from J, with 10 bases between.

The rearrangement joins TRBV29-1 to TRBJ2-5; 11 bases line up with TRBD2. The CDR3 extends over 15 amino acids. V shed 7 bases, J shed 1 base, and the junction held 8 bases outside the gene matches. Germline CDR1 is SQVTM and CDR2 is ANQGSEA. The chain's CDR3 is CSAQLTSGAQETQYF. The CDR3 DNA reads TGCAGCGCCCAGCTGACTAGCGGGGCCCAAGAGACCCAGTACTTC. Based on the CDR3 plus reference TRBV29-1 and TRBJ2-5, the full variable domain is SAVISQKPSRDICQRGTSLTIQCQVDSQVTMMFWYRQQPGQSLTLIATANQGSEATYESGFVIDKFPISRPNLTFSTLTVSNMSPEDSSIYLCSAQLTSGAQETQYFGPGTRLLVL.

This clone was seen only once. The V gene is TRBV13, the J gene TRBJ2-1; TRBD1 matches 7 bases. The germline CDR1 and CDR2 sequences are PRHDT and FYEKMQ (reference sequence). The CDR3 totals 15 residues. The trim removed 5 bases at V and 4 bases at J, leaving 8 bases unmatched. DNA of the CDR3: TGTGCCAGCAGCCTGAGACAGGGATATTACAATGAGCAGTTCTTC. This encodes CASSLRQGYYNEQFF.

The V and J genes are TRBV4-1 and TRBJ1-2; D is possibly TRBD1 (5 bases). The CDR3 has 15 residues. Germline V lookup: CDR1 MGHRA, CDR2 YSYEKL. V dropped 0 bases and J dropped 8 bases, with 16 bases sitting between them. The DNA of the CDR3 is TGCGCCAGCAGCCAAGATCCCACAGGTAGAAACGGCTACACCTTC. Translating gives CASSQDPTGRNGYTF.

This clone appeared a single time. The V and J genes are TRBV6-5 and TRBJ2-1; D may be TRBD2 (6 bases). Germline CDR1 reads MNHEY; CDR2 reads SVGAGI. This CDR3 region has 15 residues. Trimming stripped 6 bases from V and 9 bases from J, with 21 bases between. CDR3 sequence (DNA): TGTGCCAGCAGGCCCATCGGCGGGACTCTGACTGAGCAGTTCTTC. Translating gives CASRPIGGTLTEQFF.

This clone was counted a single time. J is TRBJ2-7 and V is TRBV7-9; either TRBD1 or TRBD2 may supply D (5 bases each). Deletions cut 5 bases from V and 2 bases from J, with 10 bases between. The germline V gene encodes CDR1 SEHNR and CDR2 FQNEAQ (reference sequence). This CDR3 spans 13 amino acids. The CDR3 coding sequence is TGTGCCAGCAGCCAAGGGACCACCTACGAGCAGTACTTC. This codes for CASSQGTTYEQYF. The full variable domain, completed using reference TRBV7-9 and TRBJ2-7, is DTGVSQNPRHKITKRGQNVTFRCDPISEHNRLYWYRQTLGQGPEFLTYFQNEAQLEKSRLLSDRFSAERPKGSFSTLEIQRTEQGDSAMYLCASSQGTTYEQYFGPGTRLTVT.

J is TRBJ2-5 and V is TRBV6-5; D possibly corresponds to TRBD2 (5 bases). Trimming took off 4 bases at V and 2 bases at J, with 11 bases between the two ends. Germline V gene data show CDR1 as MNHEY and CDR2 as SVGAGI. The CDR3 runs to 14 residues. The CDR3 nucleotides read TGTGCCAGCAGTTTAGGACTTTTTCAAGAGACCCAGTACTTC. It yields the protein CASSLGLFQETQYF.

V is TRBV27 and J is TRBJ2-1, with 9 nucleotides matching TRBD1. This CDR3 spans 15 amino acids. Germline loops: CDR1 MNHEY, CDR2 SMNVEV (reference sequence). Trimming cost V 4 bases and J 3 bases; bases outside gene matches: 4. The CDR3 loop is CASSSYRGLYNEQFF. As DNA, the CDR3 is TGTGCCAGCAGTTCCTACAGGGGGCTCTACAATGAGCAGTTCTTC.

This clone has only one observation. This sample also contains other DNA sequences that code for the same CDR3. This chain uses TRBV6-5 with TRBJ1-1; no reliable D call. CDR1 is MNHEY, CDR2 SVGAGI, per germline. V lost 0 bases to trimming and J lost 2 bases, with 7 bases between them. CDR3 size: 14 residues. CDR3 sequence: CASSYSEGNTEAFF. The CDR3 nucleotides read TGTGCCAGCAGTTACTCTGAGGGAAACACTGAAGCTTTCTTT.

The chain links TRBV19 to TRBJ2-7, with 7 bases identical to TRBD2. The CDR3 is 13 residues long. V lost 1 base to trimming and J lost 5 bases; unmatched junction nucleotides: 2. The V gene's germline CDR1 is LNHDA and CDR2 SQIVND (reference sequence). The CDR3 here is CASSIGEGDEQYF. CDR3 DNA sequence: TGTGCCAGTAGTATAGGGGAGGGTGACGAGCAGTACTTC.

V is TRBV19 and J is TRBJ2-7; tentative D call: TRBD2 (6 bases). The CDR3 covers 13 residues. Per germline, CDR1 LNHDA and CDR2 SQIVND (reference sequence). V shed 5 bases and J shed 3 bases, with 11 bases lying between them. The DNA of the CDR3 is TGTGCCAGTAGTTGGGGGGTTGGCTACGAGCAGTACTTC. Translation gives CASSWGVGYEQYF.

This CDR3 reads CASSGGESNQPQHF. CDR3 bases: TGTGCCAGTAGTGGGGGTGAGAGCAATCAGCCCCAGCATTTT. The chain has TRBV19 and TRBJ1-5; maybe TRBD1 (5 bases). The CDR3 is made up of 14 amino acids. Trimming pared 5 bases from V and 1 base from J, leaving 9 bases between. The germline gives CDR1 LNHDA, CDR2 SQIVND (reference sequence).

The chain is built from TRBV6-5 and TRBJ1-6; D is uncertain. The germline CDR1 and CDR2 sequences are MNHEY and SVGAGI. V gave up 6 bases and J gave up 8 bases, with 8 bases separating them. There are 12 residues in the CDR3. In nucleotides, the CDR3 is TGTGCCAGCAGACAGACGGATTCACCCCTCCACTTT. The encoded protein is CASRQTDSPLHF.

This rearrangement joins TRBV11-2 to TRBJ1-3; maybe TRBD1 (5 bases). Germline V gives CDR1 SGHAT, CDR2 FQNNGV. Trimming stripped 6 bases from V and 0 bases from J, with 21 bases between. This CDR3 comprises 18 residues. The CDR3, as DNA: TGTGCCAGCAGGCCTTCCGACAGCCCTATCATCTCTGGAAACACCATATATTTT. It codes for CASRPSDSPIISGNTIYF.

A word on this clone: Other DNA sequences in the same sample also yield this CDR3. The rearrangement uses TRBV27 and TRBJ1-6; the D is unclear. Per germline, CDR1 MNHEY and CDR2 SMNVEV (reference sequence). Trimming stripped 0 bases from V and 10 bases from J, with 13 bases between. CDR3 length: 15 amino acids. The CDR3 reads CASSLSAGAGSPLHF. In DNA form, the CDR3 reads TGTGCCAGCAGTTTATCGGCGGGAGCGGGATCACCCCTCCACTTT.

The chain employs TRBV2 and TRBJ2-3; TRBD1 or TRBD2 may be the D gene (5 bases each). The CDR3 is made up of 13 amino acids. Germline V gene lookup returns CDR1 SNHLY and CDR2 FYNNEI. Deletions cut 6 bases from V and 3 bases from J, with 10 bases between. The CDR3 sequence is CASSGARTDTQYF. CDR3 DNA: TGTGCCAGCAGCGGGGCGAGGACAGATACGCAGTATTTT.

The CDR3, as DNA: TGCGCCAGCAGCCTGACTAGCGGGGCCAAAAACATTCAGTACTTC. Its protein is CASSLTSGAKNIQYF. V and J are TRBV4-1 and TRBJ2-4; TRBD2 aligns across 10 bases. The CDR3 is 15 residues long. The ends lost 4 bases at V and 1 base at J; junction bases unmatched: 1. Per the germline V gene, CDR1 is MGHRA and CDR2 is YSYEKL.

J is TRBJ2-1 and V is TRBV5-8, with 11 bases lining up with TRBD1. J lost 1 base, V lost 4 bases, and 13 bases had no gene match. Germline V gene sequence: CDR1 SGHTS, CDR2 YDEGEE. This CDR3 comprises 19 residues. CDR3 nucleotide sequence: TGTGCCAGCAGCCCGGGACAGGGGGAACCCATTCTGTCCTACAATGAGCAGTTCTTC. It encodes CASSPGQGEPILSYNEQFF.

As concerns this clone: The sample contains more than one DNA sequence encoding this CDR3. V is TRBV5-5 and J is TRBJ2-7; tentatively, D is TRBD1 (5 bases). V lost 4 bases and J 3 bases, leaving 8 bases between the germline ends. Germline V lookup: CDR1 SGHKS, CDR2 YYEKEE (reference sequence). This CDR3 has 12 residues. In DNA, the CDR3 is TGTGCCAGCAGCACAGACAGCTACGAGCAGTACTTC. Translated: CASSTDSYEQYF. Supplemented by reference TRBV5-5 and TRBJ2-7, the full variable domain reads DAGVTQSPTHLIKTRGQQVTLRCSPISGHKSVSWYQQVLGQGPQFIFQYYEKEERGRGNFPDRFSARQFPNYSSELNVNALLLGDSALYLCASSTDSYEQYFGPGTRLTVT.

V usage is TRBV4-3 and J usage is TRBJ2-1; TRBD2 is a possible D gene (5 bases). The CDR3 runs 13 residues. Germline CDR1 and CDR2: LGHNA and YSLEER. Trimming cost V 0 bases and J 13 bases, with 13 bases left between them. CDR3 in DNA: TGCGCCAGCAGCCAAGATCCGGGGAAACCCCAGTTCTTC. Encoded protein: CASSQDPGKPQFF.